A single T cell receptor beta chain is shown here with its context. What it recognizes is unknown. This specimen belongs to a study of regulatory T cells in long-lasting Graves disease. Time point indicated: newly diagnosed GD, antithyroid drugs for less than 3 months. The TCR library was prepared using RNA isolated from PBMCs. According to the study, TCR beta libraries were built with iRepertoire HTBI primers and CDR3-region Arm-PCR. In TCRdb, the multiplex PCR reads were re-called with MiXCR into one record per CDR3 protein. The sample carries about 540,000 distinct CDR3 sequences, approximately 13% recorded once. Whole-study results and caveats: New patients shared fewer public clonotypes (over 900) than persistent patients did (approximately 3,000).

These data were also filed under a second study, of T cells in Graves' hyperthyroidism and ophthalmopathy. This second report adds: Graves' hyperthyroidism without ophthalmopathy progression within 18 months was termed stable. Expanded thyroid clonotypes (above 0.001) were mostly also found in blood.

This TCR came from a man younger than 40 with Graves disease. This specimen consisted of peripheral blood mononuclear cells (PBMCs), obtained at new diagnosis, from a patient treated with antithyroid drugs.

The CDR3 region has the DNA TGTGCCTGGAGTGCCTCTTGGGGAGACTATGGCTACACCTTC. The encoded protein is CAWSASWGDYGYTF. J is TRBJ1-2 and V is TRBV30; D gene uncertain. V was shortened by 1 base and J by 3 bases, with 12 bases between the two germline ends. The CDR3 totals 14 residues. Germline V gene lookup returns CDR1 GTSNPN and CDR2 SVGIG (reference sequence).